The rows below give T cell receptor beta chains drawn from one sample of a study of a mutant IDH1 vaccine in newly diagnosed glioma. No antigen has been identified for these receptors. Clones were sequenced by immunoSEQ multiplex PCR, and TCRdb holds only the in-frame ones, with some missing. Here the sample spans about 65,000 clones, 81% being singletons. The specimen was PBMCs, collected from a glioma patient whose treatment included an IDH1 peptide vaccine. These receptors were obtained from a man in his forties or fifties with glioma. Each CDR3 is given with its conserved first and last residue. A D gene is named only where the DNA matches it firmly. Size values are once, few and many counts, or a class for expanded clones, and some rows have none.

CDR3 DNA,CDR3 protein,clone size,V gene,J gene,D gene
TGTGCCAGCAGTTACTCGTCCCCGGTCCCCGAGGCTTTCTTT,CASSYSSPVPEAFF,NA,TRBV6-5,TRBJ1-1,NA
TGTGCCAGCAGCTTAGAATTTGGTGAGCAGTTCTTC,CASSLEFGEQFF,NA,TRBV7-2,TRBJ2-1,NA
TGTGCCAGCAGCCTGGACAGGGGAGACAGAGCTTTCTTT,CASSLDRGDRAFF,NA,TRBV6-1,TRBJ1-1,TRBD1
TGCGCCAGCAGCTTGGGACAGGGAGTGGGCAATCAGCCCCAGCATTTT,CASSLGQGVGNQPQHF,NA,TRBV10-2,TRBJ1-5,TRBD1
TGTGCCAGCAGCGGGGAGGGGGCCTACCAAGAGACCCAGTACTTC,CASSGEGAYQETQYF,NA,TRBV7-6,TRBJ2-5,NA
TGTGCCACCTTGTCTGCTTCCGGACGAACCTACGAGCAGTACTTC,CATLSASGRTYEQYF,NA,TRBV15,TRBJ2-7,NA
TGTGCCAGCAGCCTCCGAGGGGTCATCTACACCTTC,CASSLRGVIYTF,NA,TRBV14,TRBJ1-2,NA
TGTGCCAGCAGCTTAATGGCGGATACGCAGTATTTT,CASSLMADTQYF,NA,TRBV7-9,TRBJ2-3,NA
TGCAGCGTTGGCGACAGGTACCAAGAGACCCAGTACTTC,CSVGDRYQETQYF,few,TRBV29-1,TRBJ2-5,NA
TGCGCCAGCAAGCACTCGAGCGGAAACACCGGGGAGCTGTTTTTT,CASKHSSGNTGELFF,NA,TRBV4-3,TRBJ2-2,NA
TGTGCCAGCAGCTTCCGGGACAGCTACGAGCAGTACTTC,CASSFRDSYEQYF,NA,TRBV7-2,TRBJ2-7,TRBD1
TGTGCCAGCAGGCCCCTAGCGGGAGCCCAAGAGACCCAGTACTTC,CASRPLAGAQETQYF,NA,TRBV28,TRBJ2-5,TRBD2
TGTGCCAGCAGTCCCGTCATGAACACTGAAGCTTTCTTT,CASSPVMNTEAFF,NA,TRBV7-9,TRBJ1-1,NA
TGTGCCAGCAGCTTAGATTCCGGGGGCCGCTATGGCTACACCTTC,CASSLDSGGRYGYTF,NA,TRBV11-2,TRBJ1-2,NA
TGTGCCAGCAGGATTGGGACTGGGCACAATGAGCAGTTCTTC,CASRIGTGHNEQFF,NA,TRBV7-8,TRBJ2-1,NA
TGTGCCAGCAGTGACTCTGGGAGCAGGGCCCCCGCTGAAGCTTTCTTT,CASSDSGSRAPAEAFF,NA,TRBV6-4,TRBJ1-1,NA
TGTGCCTGGAGTGTATATGGCCCCAGACATGGGGCTTTCTTT,CAWSVYGPRHGAFF,NA,TRBV30,TRBJ1-1,NA
TGTGCCAGCAGTTTACGAGGGTTTGGGGATTCACCCCTCCACTTT,CASSLRGFGDSPLHF,NA,TRBV27,TRBJ1-6,NA
TGTGCCAGCAGCGCGCCCGTGGCTGGTGGCTACACCTTC,CASSAPVAGGYTF,NA,TRBV9,TRBJ1-2,NA
TGTGCCAGTAGTAGCCGGGCCAGGAATCAGCCCCAGCATTTT,CASSSRARNQPQHF,NA,TRBV19,TRBJ1-5,NA
TGTGCCAGCAGCCAAGATATCCGGACTAGCGGGGGGCGAGAGACCCAGTACTTC,CASSQDIRTSGGRETQYF,NA,TRBV4-2,TRBJ2-5,TRBD2
TGTGCCAGCAGCGCCTCGACAGGGGGTGGTGAAAAACTGTTTTTT,CASSASTGGGEKLFF,few,TRBV7-9,TRBJ1-4,TRBD1
TGTGCCAGCAGCTTGGGCAGGGTTGGGGGGAACACTGAAGCTTTCTTT,CASSLGRVGGNTEAFF,NA,TRBV5-4,TRBJ1-1,NA
TGCGCCAGCAGCCCTTTGACAGGGGCTGGCTACACCTTC,CASSPLTGAGYTF,once,TRBV5-1,TRBJ1-2,TRBD1
TGTGCCAGCAGTTTATTAGGCACAGGAATCACAGATACGCAGTATTTT,CASSLLGTGITDTQYF,NA,TRBV27,TRBJ2-3,NA
TGTGCCAGTAGTTCCCCAGCTACCGTATCCTACAATGAGCAGTTCTTC,CASSSPATVSYNEQFF,NA,TRBV19,TRBJ2-1,NA
TGTGCCAGCAGCCTCATCGGGACAGGGGAAGAAAAACTGTTTTTT,CASSLIGTGEEKLFF,NA,TRBV4-2,TRBJ1-4,TRBD1
TGTGCCAGCTCACCTACAGGTGCGGGGCTCGGGGCCCAGTACTTC,CASSPTGAGLGAQYF,once,TRBV18,TRBJ2-5,NA
TGTGCCTGGAGGTTGGGACTGATGAGCTCCTATAATTCACCCCTCCACTTT,CAWRLGLMSSYNSPLHF,once,TRBV30,TRBJ1-6,NA
TGTGCCAGCAGCATCCTGGGACAGGGGCTTGGGATGAACACTGAAGCTTTCTTT,CASSILGQGLGMNTEAFF,few,TRBV7-6,TRBJ1-1,TRBD1
TGTGCCAGCAGCAAAGGACGGGATAATTCACCCCTCCACTTT,CASSKGRDNSPLHF,NA,TRBV5-4,TRBJ1-6,NA
TGTGCCAGCAGCTCTCTCCAGGCTGCCGGCTACACCTTC,CASSSLQAAGYTF,NA,TRBV7-2,TRBJ1-2,NA
TGTGCCAGCAGTGAGGCCAGGGAGGGCGAGCAGTACTTC,CASSEAREGEQYF,NA,TRBV2,TRBJ2-7,TRBD2
TGCAGCGTTGATTCCGGTGAGACCCAGTACTTC,CSVDSGETQYF,NA,TRBV29-1,TRBJ2-5,NA
TGTGCCAGCAGCCCGTCGCAGGGGAAGGGGGAAAAACTGTTTTTT,CASSPSQGKGEKLFF,NA,TRBV9,TRBJ1-4,NA